The entry below gives a single T cell receptor (beta chain) sequence along with its context. Its antigen is unknown. CDR1 is LNHNV and CDR2 is YYDKDF in the germline V gene (reference sequence). The J segment lost 4 bases and the V segment lost 1 base, leaving 8 bases of the junction unmatched. This CDR3 region has 16 residues. The data stem from a study of vaccination and CD4 T cells after COVID-19. Indicated treatment: approximately 9-day PBMC culture with coronavirus spike peptide pools or control peptides (ViraFEST assay). The Oncomine TCR Beta short-read assay was applied to DNA of cultured CD4+ T cells. It was from cultured CD4+ T cells that genomic DNA was extracted. TCRdb reprocessed the PCR reads with MiXCR, giving one entry per CDR3 protein. The sample comprises over 14,000 distinct CDR3 sequences, 52% of which are singletons, and about 7.2% rests with the top ten.

The specimen was CD4+ T cells from blood, cultured in vitro. The J gene is TRBJ2-7, the V gene TRBV15; 9 bases fit TRBD2. The clonotype was recovered from a human donor who had recovered from COVID-19. The CDR3 nucleotides are TGTGCCACCAGCAGAGGGGAGCGGACTAGCGAATACGAGCAGTACTTC. Amino acids: CATSRGERTSEYEQYF.